This T cell receptor (beta chain) was obtained from a study of T cell changes during pregnancy in multiple sclerosis. The method was immunoSEQ multiplex PCR; TCRdb's version includes in-frame clones alone and lacks a portion of them. Here the sample spans 24,000 or so clones, approximately 86% being singletons. The CDR3 is 13 residues long. V gave up 2 bases and J gave up 0 bases, with 5 bases separating them. The germline V gene encodes CDR1 SEHNR and CDR2 FQNEAQ (reference sequence). The receptor was derived from a female donor in good health, enrolled as a control in a pregnancy study. Sequencing used CD8+ T cells from peripheral blood mononuclear cells, obtained in the first trimester of pregnancy. The chain couples TRBV7-9 to TRBJ2-7; D is ambiguous. CDR3 residues: CASSLKSSYEQYF. DNA of the CDR3: TGTGCCAGCAGCTTAAAGAGCTCCTACGAGCAGTACTTC.